Below, 7 T cell receptor beta chains from the same sample are listed, as sequenced in a study of T cell responses to AZD1222 COVID-19 vaccine. The protocol was immunoSEQ multiplex PCR, while the TCRdb copy is restricted to in-frame clones and leaves out a portion. The top ten clones hold around a tenth of a sample with fewer than 90,000 clones, around nine tenths of them seen once. The sequencing here drew on peripheral blood, taken 28 days after the second AZD1222 dose. Every receptor here comes from an adult who received the AZD1222 COVID-19 vaccine.

J is TRBJ1-2 and V is TRBV28; TRBD1 agrees at 8 bases. The V segment lost 0 bases and the J segment 6 bases; nucleotides outside the gene matches: 3. This CDR3 comprises 14 residues. CDR1 MDHEN and CDR2 SYDVKM come from the germline V gene. CDR3 region: CASSLWDREDGYTF. CDR3 nucleotides: TGTGCCAGCAGTTTATGGGACAGGGAAGATGGCTACACCTTC.

In nucleotides, the CDR3 is TGTGCCAGCAGTTACTCGCTGCGGGGGGGGGAAACCTACGAGCAGTACTTC. Translated: CASSYSLRGGETYEQYF. The V gene is TRBV6-2 or TRBV6-3, the J gene TRBJ2-7, with 9 bases aligning to TRBD2. The CDR3 has 17 amino acids. The germline V gene encodes CDR1 MNHEY and CDR2 SVGEGT. With 0 bases clipped from V and 2 bases from J, the junction kept 8 bases outside the gene matches.

With regard to this clone: Other nucleotide sequences in the sample specify the same CDR3. The chain carries TRBV5-1 and TRBJ1-2; D not certain. V lost 5 bases to trimming and J lost 4 bases, with 15 bases between them. In germline, CDR1 is SGHRS, CDR2 YFSETQ. The CDR3 extends over 14 amino acids. The CDR3 region has the DNA TGCGCCAGCAGTTCACTAGAGGGTAGCTATGGCTACACCTTC. Residues: CASSSLEGSYGYTF.

This chain connects TRBV4-1 to TRBJ2-1; the D gene is possibly TRBD1 (6 bases). Trimming removed 5 bases at V and 0 bases at J, with 11 bases between. Germline CDR1 and CDR2: MGHRA and YSYEKL. This CDR3 has 15 residues. CDR3 sequence reads: CASSFGQSSYNEQFF. The DNA for the CDR3 is TGCGCCAGCAGCTTCGGACAGAGCTCCTACAATGAGCAGTTCTTC.

In DNA form, the CDR3 reads TGTGCCAGCAGCTTGGGGACAGCCGTTTTGGGTGGCTACACCTTC. It is translated as CASSLGTAVLGGYTF. This chain uses TRBV5-6 with TRBJ1-2; perhaps TRBD1 as D (6 bases). This CDR3 has 15 residues. V dropped 0 bases and J dropped 7 bases, with 16 bases sitting between them. Germline lookup yields CDR1 SGHDT and CDR2 YYEEEE.

V gene TRBV19 combines with J gene TRBJ1-1; maybe TRBD1 (6 bases). The germline V gene encodes CDR1 LNHDA and CDR2 SQIVND (reference sequence). Deletions cut 6 bases from V and 0 bases from J, with 11 bases between. The CDR3 extends over 14 amino acids. This CDR3 reads CASSPGTLNTEAFF. In nucleotides, the CDR3 is TGTGCCAGTAGCCCAGGGACACTGAACACTGAAGCTTTCTTT.

This chain links TRBV28 with TRBJ1-4; TRBD1 might be the D (5 bases). V was clipped by 1 base and J by 7 bases, with 19 bases between them. Germline-derived CDR1 and CDR2 are MDHEN and SYDVKM. This CDR3 has 17 residues. The CDR3 DNA follows: TGTGCCAGCAGTTTATCCCTACCCCTCGGGAGGGGTGAAAAACTGTTTTTT. Translation: CASSLSLPLGRGEKLFF.